Following are 8 T cell receptor beta chains from one sample sequenced in a study of T cells in Graves' hyperthyroidism and ophthalmopathy. RNA transcripts were the template for amplifying TCR beta CDR3 regions. A first-round RT-PCR of the TCR CDR3 used the HTBI primer set. A single record per CDR3 protein comes from TCRdb applying MiXCR to the multiplex PCR reads. This sample has about 380,000 distinct CDR3 sequences, with roughly 18% found just once. The specimen was blood. These receptors originate from a man aged 18 to 29 with Graves' ophthalmopathy.

At least ten counts were recorded for this clonotype. The chain combines TRBV6-1 with TRBJ1-2; unclear D gene. Deletions cut 1 base from V and 2 bases from J, with 11 bases between. From germline, CDR1 is MNHNS and CDR2 SASEGT. The CDR3 extends over 15 amino acids. CDR3 in amino acids: CASSEGFAGNYGYTF. The CDR3 DNA reads TGTGCCAGCAGTGAAGGGTTTGCGGGGAACTATGGCTACACCTTC.

The chain's CDR3 is CASSFSGAEYNEQFF. The CDR3 nucleotides read TGTGCCAGCAGTTTCTCAGGGGCAGAGTACAATGAGCAGTTCTTC. The chain employs TRBV27 and TRBJ2-1, with a weak D call TRBD1 (6 bases). This CDR3 has 15 residues. V lost 3 bases, J lost 4 bases, and 13 bases lay in between. Germline V gene data show CDR1 as MNHEY and CDR2 as SMNVEV (reference sequence).

The chain links TRBV7-6 to TRBJ1-4, with D maybe TRBD1 (6 bases). V dropped 0 bases and J dropped 0 bases, with 20 bases sitting between them. Germline V CDR1 and CDR2: SGHVS, FNYEAQ. The CDR3 contains 20 residues. This chain's CDR3 is CASSLASTLGAETTNEKLFF. As DNA, the CDR3 is TGTGCCAGCAGCTTAGCCTCCACTCTGGGGGCCGAGACAACTAATGAAAAACTGTTTTTT.

A word on this clonotype: A much larger clone lies a single base off, so this may be a read error. The chain links TRBV12-3 or TRBV12-4 to TRBJ1-5, with D perhaps TRBD1 (5 bases). The CDR3 spans 14 residues. V was cut by 6 bases and J by 6 bases, with 15 bases left in between. CDR3 sequence: CASSGTAGSQPQHF. The CDR3 coding sequence is TGTGCCAGCAGCGGGACCGCGGGAAGTCAGCCCCAGCATTTT.

This clonotype has only a few counts. V is TRBV6-1 and J is TRBJ1-2; D ambiguous. The CDR3 length is 14 residues. Trimming left V 6 bases short and J 2 bases short, with 13 bases between. Germline V gene data show CDR1 as MNHNS and CDR2 as SASEGT. The CDR3 here is CASRETPGNYGYTF. The DNA of the CDR3 is TGTGCCAGCAGAGAAACGCCGGGAAACTATGGCTACACCTTC.

The chain couples TRBV9 to TRBJ1-4; a weak D match, TRBD1 (6 bases). This CDR3 comprises 14 residues. CDR1 is SGDLS and CDR2 is YYNGEE in the germline V gene. Trimming left V 4 bases short and J 7 bases short, with 14 bases between. The CDR3 DNA follows: TGTGCCAGCAGCCTCGGGCAGGGGTTTGAAAAACTGTTTTTT. Protein product: CASSLGQGFEKLFF.

This clonotype was seen repeatedly, ten times or more. The chain carries TRBV3-1 and TRBJ1-6; no definite D call. The germline V gene encodes CDR1 LGHDT and CDR2 YNNKEL (reference sequence). The CDR3 is 14 amino acids. Between the trimmed V and J ends, which lost 3 bases and 14 bases, there was a span of 17 bases. The CDR3 spells CASSQSAGAGSLHF. CDR3 nucleotide sequence: TGTGCCAGCAGCCAGAGTGCTGGCGCGGGGTCCCTCCACTTT.

The sample holds a few counts of this clonotype. The chain carries TRBV3-1 and TRBJ2-3; tentative D call: TRBD1 (6 bases). The CDR3 extends over 16 amino acids. Trimming removed 4 bases from V and 3 bases from J, with 17 bases in between. Germline lookup yields CDR1 LGHDT and CDR2 YNNKEL (reference sequence). The CDR3 DNA reads as TGTGCCAGCAGCCTGGTGGCAGGGGAGAGGACAGATACGCAGTATTTT. This codes for CASSLVAGERTDTQYF.